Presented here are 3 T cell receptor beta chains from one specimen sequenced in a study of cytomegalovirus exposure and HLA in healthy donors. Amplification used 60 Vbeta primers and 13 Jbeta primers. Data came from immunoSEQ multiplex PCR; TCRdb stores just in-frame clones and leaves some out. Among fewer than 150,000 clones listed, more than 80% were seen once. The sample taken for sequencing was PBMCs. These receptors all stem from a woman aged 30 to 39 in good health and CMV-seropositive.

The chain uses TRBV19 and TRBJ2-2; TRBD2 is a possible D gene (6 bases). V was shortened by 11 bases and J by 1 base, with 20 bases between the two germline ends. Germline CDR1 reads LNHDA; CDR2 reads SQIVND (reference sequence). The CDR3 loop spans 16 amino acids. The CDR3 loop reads CASRRGSTQNTGELFF. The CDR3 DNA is TGTGCCTCTCGCCGGGGGTCTACTCAGAACACCGGGGAGCTGTTTTTT.

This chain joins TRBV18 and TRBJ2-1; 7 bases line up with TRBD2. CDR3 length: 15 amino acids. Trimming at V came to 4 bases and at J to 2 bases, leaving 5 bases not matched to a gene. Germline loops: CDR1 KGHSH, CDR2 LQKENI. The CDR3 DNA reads TGTGCCAGCTCACGGGTAGCGGGCACCTACAATGAGCAGTTCTTC. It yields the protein CASSRVAGTYNEQFF.

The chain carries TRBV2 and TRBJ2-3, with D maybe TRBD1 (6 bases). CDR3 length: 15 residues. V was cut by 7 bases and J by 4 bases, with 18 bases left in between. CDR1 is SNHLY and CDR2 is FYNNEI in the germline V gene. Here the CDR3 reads CASIWDRQVADTQYF. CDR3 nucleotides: TGTGCCAGCATTTGGGATAGACAGGTAGCAGATACGCAGTATTTT.